Listed below are T cell receptor beta chains from one sample, sequenced in a study of OX40 agonist ivuxolimab in advanced cancers. The data were produced by immunoSEQ multiplex PCR, yet TCRdb's version contains in-frame clones alone and is incomplete. The sample holds roughly 41,000 clones, around four fifths seen once. This specimen was CD4+ or CD8+ T cells sorted from blood, taken in a trial of the OX40 agonist ivuxolimab. Receptor source: an adult with an advanced solid tumor such as melanoma, head and neck, liver or kidney cancer. The CDR3 runs from the conserved cysteine through the conserved F or W. A D gene is named only where the DNA matches it firmly. Clone size appears in some rows only: once, few, many, or a class for an expanded clone.

D gene: -
V gene: TRBV30
clone size: -
J gene: TRBJ1-2
CDR3 length: 13
CDR3 DNA: TGTGCCTTCCTCCACCAGTCAGGGGTCGGCTACACCTTC
CDR3 protein: CAFLHQSGVGYTF

D gene: TRBD1
V gene: TRBV6-5
clone size: -
J gene: TRBJ2-2
CDR3 length: 15
CDR3 DNA: TGTGCCAGCAGATCCGGGACAGGGGGGCCCGGGGAGCTGTTTTTT
CDR3 protein: CASRSGTGGPGELFF

D gene: -
V gene: TRBV4-1
clone size: few
J gene: TRBJ1-1
CDR3 length: 15
CDR3 DNA: TGCGCCAGCAGCCAACATCCACACCGGAACACTGAAGCTTTCTTT
CDR3 protein: CASSQHPHRNTEAFF

D gene: -
V gene: TRBV19
clone size: once
J gene: TRBJ2-7
CDR3 length: 14
CDR3 DNA: TGTGCCAGTAGTACCTGGACTGCCTCCTACGAGCAGTACTTC
CDR3 protein: CASSTWTASYEQYF

D gene: -
V gene: TRBV28
clone size: -
J gene: TRBJ1-1
CDR3 length: 19
CDR3 DNA: TGTGCCAGCAGTTTTTTAGAATATAGGACGGCTAGGATGAACACTGAAGCTTTCTTT
CDR3 protein: CASSFLEYRTARMNTEAFF

D gene: -
V gene: TRBV6-4
clone size: -
J gene: TRBJ1-2
CDR3 length: 13
CDR3 DNA: TGTGCCAGCAGCAACGAAGTGGGGCATGGCTACACCTTC
CDR3 protein: CASSNEVGHGYTF

D gene: TRBD1
V gene: TRBV10-3
clone size: -
J gene: TRBJ2-7
CDR3 length: 16
CDR3 DNA: TGTGCCATCAGTGAGTCAGGGACAGGGGGCCGCTACGAGCAGTACTTC
CDR3 protein: CAISESGTGGRYEQYF

D gene: -
V gene: TRBV5-6
clone size: -
J gene: TRBJ2-7
CDR3 length: 13
CDR3 DNA: TGTGCCAGCAGCTTGGTAGTCGCCTACGAGCAGTACTTC
CDR3 protein: CASSLVVAYEQYF

D gene: TRBD2
V gene: TRBV7-8
clone size: -
J gene: TRBJ2-5
CDR3 length: 13
CDR3 DNA: TGTGCCAGCAGATGGGGGGGGGAAGAGACCCAGTACTTC
CDR3 protein: CASRWGGEETQYF

D gene: -
V gene: TRBV28
clone size: few
J gene: TRBJ2-7
CDR3 length: 12
CDR3 DNA: TGTGCCAGCGAGCAGATCTTCTACGAGCAGTACTTC
CDR3 protein: CASEQIFYEQYF

D gene: -
V gene: TRBV18
clone size: once
J gene: TRBJ2-3
CDR3 length: 15
CDR3 DNA: TGTGCCAGCTCACCAAGCTACTCCCGCACAGATACGCAGTATTTT
CDR3 protein: CASSPSYSRTDTQYF

D gene: -
V gene: TRBV11-2
clone size: -
J gene: TRBJ2-5
CDR3 length: 13
CDR3 DNA: TGTGCCAGCAGCTTCCAGTGGAAGGAGACCCAGTACTTC
CDR3 protein: CASSFQWKETQYF

D gene: TRBD1
V gene: TRBV7-9
clone size: -
J gene: TRBJ2-2
CDR3 length: 14
CDR3 DNA: TGTGCCAGCAGCCTTGGGACAGGCCGAGAGGAGCTGTTTTTT
CDR3 protein: CASSLGTGREELFF

D gene: -
V gene: TRBV4-2
clone size: -
J gene: TRBJ2-7
CDR3 length: 16
CDR3 DNA: TGTGCCAGCAGCCTCGAAGTAGCAGGAGGGGGTCACGAGCAGTACTTC
CDR3 protein: CASSLEVAGGGHEQYF

D gene: -
V gene: TRBV5-6
clone size: -
J gene: TRBJ1-2
CDR3 length: 16
CDR3 DNA: TGTGCCAGCAGCTTTGTTGATCAGGGATTGGGCTATGGCTACACCTTC
CDR3 protein: CASSFVDQGLGYGYTF

D gene: TRBD1
V gene: TRBV5-1
clone size: -
J gene: TRBJ2-2
CDR3 length: 14
CDR3 DNA: TGCGCCAGCAGGGACAGGGGGAACACCGGGGAGCTGTTTTTT
CDR3 protein: CASRDRGNTGELFF

D gene: TRBD1
V gene: TRBV30
clone size: few
J gene: TRBJ2-3
CDR3 length: 13
CDR3 DNA: TGTGCCTGCAACAGGGGGGTCGCAGATACGCAGTATTTT
CDR3 protein: CACNRGVADTQYF

D gene: TRBD2
V gene: TRBV10-3
clone size: -
J gene: TRBJ2-3
CDR3 length: 16
CDR3 DNA: TGTGCCATCAGTGAAGGGGCTAGCGGGAGTACAGATACGCAGTATTTT
CDR3 protein: CAISEGASGSTDTQYF

D gene: -
V gene: TRBV7-9
clone size: once
J gene: TRBJ1-5
CDR3 length: 14
CDR3 DNA: TGTGCCAGCACCCGATCGGGGGAGGATCAGCCCCAGCATTTT
CDR3 protein: CASTRSGEDQPQHF

D gene: -
V gene: TRBV7-9
clone size: -
J gene: TRBJ2-1
CDR3 length: 15
CDR3 DNA: TGTGCCAGCAGCGCCGTCCAGGGGGGTCTCAATGAGCAGTTCTTC
CDR3 protein: CASSAVQGGLNEQFF

D gene: TRBD1
V gene: TRBV6-1
clone size: -
J gene: TRBJ1-2
CDR3 length: 14
CDR3 DNA: TGTGCCAGCAGAAAACAGGGGACTAACTATGGCTACACCTTC
CDR3 protein: CASRKQGTNYGYTF

D gene: -
V gene: TRBV30
clone size: -
J gene: TRBJ2-5
CDR3 length: 13
CDR3 DNA: TGTGCCTGGAGTGGGACAGCCCGGGTGACCCAGTACTTC
CDR3 protein: CAWSGTARVTQYF

D gene: TRBD2
V gene: TRBV25-1
clone size: few
J gene: TRBJ2-5
CDR3 length: 16
CDR3 DNA: TGTGCCAGCAGTGATGAACTAGCGGTAGACCAAGAGACCCAGTACTTC
CDR3 protein: CASSDELAVDQETQYF

D gene: TRBD1
V gene: TRBV7-3
clone size: -
J gene: TRBJ2-5
CDR3 length: 14
CDR3 DNA: TGTGCCAGCAGTAGAGGGGGCGCCTGGGAGACCCAGTACTTC
CDR3 protein: CASSRGGAWETQYF

D gene: -
V gene: TRBV19
clone size: once
J gene: TRBJ1-1
CDR3 length: 13
CDR3 DNA: TGTGCCAGTAGTTCACAGTTGAACACTGAAGCTTTCTTT
CDR3 protein: CASSSQLNTEAFF

D gene: TRBD1
V gene: TRBV29-1
clone size: few
J gene: TRBJ2-5
CDR3 length: 14
CDR3 DNA: TGCAGCGTTGATCGGGGACAGGGGAAAGAGACCCAGTACTTC
CDR3 protein: CSVDRGQGKETQYF

D gene: TRBD1
V gene: TRBV5-1
clone size: -
J gene: TRBJ1-1
CDR3 length: 16
CDR3 DNA: TGCGCCAGCAGCTTGGCGTTTGGAGGGGGCCGACCGGAAGCTTTCTTT
CDR3 protein: CASSLAFGGGRPEAFF

D gene: -
V gene: TRBV6-6
clone size: once
J gene: TRBJ1-1
CDR3 length: 13
CDR3 DNA: TGTGCCAGCAGTCCACAGGGTGCCACTGAAGCTTTCTTT
CDR3 protein: CASSPQGATEAFF

D gene: TRBD1
V gene: TRBV19
clone size: -
J gene: TRBJ1-2
CDR3 length: 17
CDR3 DNA: TGTGCCAGTAGTCCCCCAACATCAGGGGGCCCTTTGTATGGCTACACCTTC
CDR3 protein: CASSPPTSGGPLYGYTF